This entry lists 27 T cell receptor beta chains sequenced from one sample in a study of T cell responses to AZD1222 COVID-19 vaccine. This table comes from immunoSEQ multiplex PCR, and its TCRdb copy is limited to in-frame clones, with some not included. The sample lists 85,000 to 120,000 clones, 90% occurring once. The source material was peripheral blood, sampled 28 days after the second AZD1222 dose. The receptors stem from an adult who received the AZD1222 COVID-19 vaccine.

A word on this clone: One junction end does not reproduce the germline sequence, and a read error may be involved. The J gene is TRBJ1-5, the V gene TRBV28, with TRBD1 identical over 7 bases. CDR3 length equals 11 residues. In germline, CDR1 is MDHEN, CDR2 SYDVKM. The CDR3 region has the DNA TGTGCCAGCAGTACACAGGGGCCCGAGCATTTT. Translation gives CASSTQGPEHF.

The chain carries TRBV5-5 and TRBJ1-4; weak D call: TRBD1 (5 bases). This CDR3 spans 14 amino acids. Trimming took off 1 base at V and 7 bases at J, with 11 bases between the two ends. Germline lookup yields CDR1 SGHKS and CDR2 YYEKEE (reference sequence). The DNA of the CDR3 is TGTGCCAGCAGCTTGTGGGGGGGTACTGAAAAACTGTTTTTT. This encodes CASSLWGGTEKLFF. The variable domain in full, with the rest retrieved from reference TRBV5-5 and TRBJ1-4, is DAGVTQSPTHLIKTRGQQVTLRCSPISGHKSVSWYQQVLGQGPQFIFQYYEKEERGRGNFPDRFSARQFPNYSSELNVNALLLGDSALYLCASSLWGGTEKLFFGSGTQLSVL.

The chain combines TRBV18 with TRBJ2-7, with D maybe TRBD1 (5 bases). The CDR3 is 14 residues long. Looked up from germline, CDR1 is KGHSH and CDR2 is LQKENI. V dropped 6 bases and J dropped 3 bases, with 15 bases sitting between them. CDR3 bases: TGTGCCAGCTCTCCTCAAGACAGAAACTACGAGCAGTACTTC. It codes for CASSPQDRNYEQYF.

The chain recombines TRBV7-2 with TRBJ1-2, with 8 bases lining up with TRBD1. The CDR3 covers 16 residues. With 5 bases clipped from V and 4 bases from J, the junction kept 12 bases outside the gene matches. Germline CDR1 reads SGHTA; CDR2 reads FQGNSA. DNA for the CDR3: TGTGCCAGCAGCCCGAAAGGGTACAGGGGGGCCTATGGCTACACCTTC. It codes for CASSPKGYRGAYGYTF. Looking up the rest from reference TRBV7-2 and TRBJ1-2 gives the full variable domain: GAGVSQSPSNKVTEKGKDVELRCDPISGHTALYWYRQSLGQGLEFLIYFQGNSAPDKSGLPSDRFSAERTGGSVSTLTIQRTQQEDSAVYLCASSPKGYRGAYGYTFGSGTRLTVV.

This chain links TRBV7-6 with TRBJ1-5; D uncertain. Germline V gives CDR1 SGHVS, CDR2 FNYEAQ. The CDR3 contains 16 residues. V was shortened by 1 base and J by 2 bases, with 12 bases between the two germline ends. For the CDR3, the DNA is TGTGCCAGCAGCTTAGGGGTAGGGTCTGGCAATCAGCCCCAGCATTTT. Its translation is CASSLGVGSGNQPQHF. Together with reference TRBV7-6 and TRBJ1-5, the CDR3 gives the full variable domain: GAGVSQSPRYKVTKRGQDVALRCDPISGHVSLYWYRQALGQGPEFLTYFNYEAQQDKSGLPNDRFSAERPEGSISTLTIQRTEQRDSAMYRCASSLGVGSGNQPQHFGDGTRLSIL.

CDR3 DNA sequence: TGTGCCAGCAGCCCCCTCCCCGGTACGGAATTTTCACCCCTCCACTTT. Translated: CASSPLPGTEFSPLHF. This chain uses TRBV7-2 with TRBJ1-6; D remains unclear. The germline gives CDR1 SGHTA, CDR2 FQGNSA. The CDR3 runs to 16 residues. V gave up 5 bases and J gave up 9 bases, with 20 bases separating them.

The chain carries TRBV4-2 and TRBJ2-7; TRBD2 aligns across 11 bases. Germline trimming cut 7 bases from V and 6 bases from J; bases unmatched to any gene: 11. The germline gives CDR1 LGHNA, CDR2 YNFKEQ. The CDR3 contains 15 residues. The CDR3 spells CASTQGLAERIEQYF. CDR3 coding DNA: TGTGCCAGCACCCAGGGACTAGCGGAACGAATCGAGCAGTACTTC.

The rearrangement joins TRBV6-5 to TRBJ1-2; D gene unclear. The CDR3 is 12 amino acids. The V end was cut by 5 bases, the J end by 9 bases, with 13 bases between. CDR1 is MNHEY, CDR2 SVGAGI, per germline. For the CDR3, the DNA is TGTGCCAGCAGTAACGGGCCTCAACGCTACACCTTC. Translation gives CASSNGPQRYTF.

The gene calls are TRBV11-2 and TRBJ2-7, with 7 nucleotides matching TRBD1. Unmatched junction bases numbered 13, after V lost 3 bases and J lost 11 bases. Germline CDR1 and CDR2: SGHAT and FQNNGV. There are 14 residues in the CDR3. Written as DNA, the CDR3 is TGTGCCAGCAGCTTTACGGACGGGACAGATCCAAAGTACTTC. It translates to CASSFTDGTDPKYF.

Here the CDR3 DNA reads TGTGCCAGTAGTATCCGGACAGGCGCCAAGTCCCTCCACTTT. Residues: CASSIRTGAKSLHF. The chain uses TRBV19 and TRBJ1-6, with TRBD1 identical over 7 bases. The CDR3 has 14 amino acids. The V gene's germline CDR1 is LNHDA and CDR2 SQIVND (reference sequence). With V trimmed by 3 bases and J by 14 bases, 10 bases remained unmatched. The full variable domain, rest sourced from reference TRBV19 and TRBJ1-6, is DGGITQSPKYLFRKEGQNVTLSCEQNLNHDAMYWYRQDPGQGLRLIYYSQIVNDFQKGDIAEGYSVSREKKESFPLTVTSAQKNPTAFYLCASSIRTGAKSLHFGNGTRLTVT.

The rearrangement links TRBV9 to TRBJ1-2; 9 bases line up with TRBD1. Germline V gives CDR1 SGDLS, CDR2 YYNGEE. The J segment lost 6 bases and the V segment lost 4 bases, leaving 7 bases of the junction unmatched. The CDR3 is 14 residues long. The CDR3 DNA is TGTGCCAGCAGCCGGGACAGGGTGGGTGATGGCTACACCTTC. This encodes CASSRDRVGDGYTF.

The chain has TRBV2 and TRBJ2-3, with TRBD2 matching over 7 bases. Germline V gives CDR1 SNHLY, CDR2 FYNNEI. V gave up 6 bases and J gave up 2 bases; unmatched junction bases: 8. The CDR3 loop spans 15 amino acids. The CDR3, as DNA: TGTGCCAGCAGGGACGGGACTATCTCCACAGATACGCAGTATTTT. Amino acid sequence: CASRDGTISTDTQYF.

The genes are TRBV11-2 and TRBJ2-3; D remains ambiguous. Germline CDR1 reads SGHAT; CDR2 reads FQNNGV. The V gene lost 1 base and the J gene lost 6 bases, with 11 bases spanning the gap. The CDR3 spans 14 residues. The CDR3, as DNA: TGTGCCAGCAGCTTAGCGCTTTGGGCGGATACGCAGTATTTT. Its protein is CASSLALWADTQYF.

The rearrangement joins TRBV27 to TRBJ1-2; D is perhaps TRBD1 (6 bases). The V gene's germline CDR1 is MNHEY and CDR2 SMNVEV (reference sequence). There are 14 residues in the CDR3. Trimming removed 2 bases from V and 4 bases from J, with 11 bases in between. The CDR3 DNA sequence: TGTGCCAGCAGTTTACGGGTAGGGGGCTATGGCTACACCTTC. It encodes CASSLRVGGYGYTF.

The chain combines TRBV2 with TRBJ2-1, with D unclear. Trimming shortened V by 6 bases and J by 10 bases, and 7 bases separated the two germline ends. CDR3 length: 10 amino acids. Germline V CDR1 and CDR2: SNHLY, FYNNEI. The CDR3 sequence is CASRVSEQFF. DNA for the CDR3: TGTGCCAGCAGGGTTTCGGAGCAGTTCTTC.

The V and J genes are TRBV9 and TRBJ2-1, with D unclear. From germline, CDR1 is SGDLS and CDR2 YYNGEE. The CDR3 has 12 residues. V was pared by 0 bases and J by 6 bases, with 4 bases between. The CDR3 sequence is CASSVEFNEQFF. The CDR3 DNA is TGTGCCAGCAGCGTAGAATTCAATGAGCAGTTCTTC.

The gene calls are TRBV2 and TRBJ1-6, with a tentative D call TRBD1 (5 bases). V was pared by 0 bases and J by 9 bases, with 12 bases between. CDR1 and CDR2 from the germline V gene are SNHLY and FYNNEI. This CDR3 is 15 amino acids long. Written as DNA, the CDR3 is TGTGCCAGCAGTGAAGCGCGGGGCGCCGGTTCACCCCTCCACTTT. Its protein product is CASSEARGAGSPLHF.

The V call is TRBV2, the J call TRBJ1-3; possibly TRBD1 for D (6 bases). In germline, CDR1 is SNHLY, CDR2 FYNNEI. CDR3 size: 14 residues. Deletions cut 6 bases from V and 8 bases from J, with 17 bases between. CDR3 DNA sequence: TGTGCCAGCAGCATCGGGGGGGCTGGGGACACCATATATTTT. This translates into CASSIGGAGDTIYF. Full variable domain (outside the CDR3, taken from reference TRBV2 and TRBJ1-3): EPEVTQTPSHQVTQMGQEVILRCVPISNHLYFYWYRQILGQKVEFLVSFYNNEISEKSEIFDDQFSVERPDGSNFTLKIRSTKLEDSAMYFCASSIGGAGDTIYFGEGSWLTVV.

This clone turned up a few times. The chain carries TRBV7-9 and TRBJ2-1; 7 positions match TRBD1. V trimming: 5 bases; J trimming: 4 bases; junction bases outside the gene matches: 8. This CDR3 spans 15 amino acids. CDR1 and CDR2 (germline): SEHNR, FQNEAQ (reference sequence). The CDR3 here is CASSARTGKYNEQFF. The CDR3 DNA is TGTGCCAGCAGCGCCCGGACAGGAAAATACAATGAGCAGTTCTTC.

Only one count was recorded for this clone. V usage is TRBV5-4 and J usage is TRBJ2-5, with 12 bases matching TRBD2. This CDR3 is built from 16 residues. V dropped 2 bases and J dropped 1; count of bases not matched to a gene: 3. Looked up from germline, CDR1 is SGHNT and CDR2 is YYREEE (reference sequence). The CDR3 nucleotides read TGTGCCAGCAGCTTCGCTAGCGGGGGGGCCCAAGAGACCCAGTACTTC. This encodes CASSFASGGAQETQYF.

The chain combines TRBV7-3 with TRBJ2-2, with TRBD2 matching over 9 bases. Trimming cost V 2 bases and J 10 bases; bases outside gene matches: 5. From germline, CDR1 is SGHTA and CDR2 FQGTGA. The CDR3 spans 14 residues. The CDR3 DNA is TGTGCCAGCAGCTTATTAGCGGGGGCGGAGGAGCTGTTTTTT. Its protein is CASSLLAGAEELFF.

The chain carries TRBV5-5 and TRBJ1-3; no clear D gene. The CDR3 has 12 residues. Germline V gene sequence: CDR1 SGHKS, CDR2 YYEKEE (reference sequence). The ends were cut back, 4 bases at V and 8 bases at J, with 10 bases in the middle. The CDR3 DNA reads TGTGCCAGCAGCCTGCAACCACACACCATATATTTT. As protein: CASSLQPHTIYF.

This chain links TRBV4-1 with TRBJ1-2; tentative D call: TRBD1 (5 bases). V lost 0 bases and J 4 bases, leaving 15 bases between the germline ends. Germline V CDR1 and CDR2: MGHRA, YSYEKL. The CDR3 length is 16 residues. CDR3 coding DNA: TGCGCCAGCAGCCAAGAGAGGGGCAGACTACCCTATGGCTACACCTTC. Its translation is CASSQERGRLPYGYTF.

This sequence joins TRBV3-1 (or the pseudogene TRBV3-2) and TRBJ1-2; D is unclear. CDR1 is LGHDT, CDR2 YNNKEL, per germline (reference sequence). The CDR3 runs 15 residues. With 3 bases removed from V and 8 bases from J, the gap between germline ends came to 19 bases. The CDR3 sequence is CASSQGPPGVGGYTF. The CDR3 bases are TGTGCCAGCAGCCAGGGCCCCCCGGGTGTGGGAGGCTACACCTTC.

The rearrangement uses TRBV4-1 and TRBJ2-5, with 9 positions matching TRBD1. Germline CDR1 is MGHRA and CDR2 is YSYEKL. Germline trimming cut 4 bases from V and 1 base from J; bases unmatched to any gene: 7. This CDR3 has 16 residues. CDR3 nucleotides: TGCGCCAGCAGCCTCACGACGGGACAGGGCCAAGAGACCCAGTACTTC. This sequence encodes CASSLTTGQGQETQYF.

The chain links TRBV29-1 to TRBJ2-1; D is unresolved. There are 13 residues in the CDR3. The V end was cut by 6 bases, the J end by 0 bases, with 9 bases between. Germline-derived CDR1 and CDR2 are SQVTM and ANQGSEA. CDR3: CSVTDPSYNEQFF. The CDR3 region has the DNA TGCAGCGTCACGGACCCCTCCTACAATGAGCAGTTCTTC.

The rearrangement joins TRBV7-8 to TRBJ1-2, with 10 bases lining up with TRBD1. Germline loops: CDR1 SGHVS, CDR2 FQNEAQ. V lost 4 bases to trimming and J lost 3 bases; unmatched junction nucleotides: 5. This CDR3 is built from 15 residues. CDR3 in amino acids: CASSSWTGGDYGYTF. The CDR3 coding sequence is TGTGCCAGCAGCTCTTGGACAGGGGGAGACTATGGCTACACCTTC.